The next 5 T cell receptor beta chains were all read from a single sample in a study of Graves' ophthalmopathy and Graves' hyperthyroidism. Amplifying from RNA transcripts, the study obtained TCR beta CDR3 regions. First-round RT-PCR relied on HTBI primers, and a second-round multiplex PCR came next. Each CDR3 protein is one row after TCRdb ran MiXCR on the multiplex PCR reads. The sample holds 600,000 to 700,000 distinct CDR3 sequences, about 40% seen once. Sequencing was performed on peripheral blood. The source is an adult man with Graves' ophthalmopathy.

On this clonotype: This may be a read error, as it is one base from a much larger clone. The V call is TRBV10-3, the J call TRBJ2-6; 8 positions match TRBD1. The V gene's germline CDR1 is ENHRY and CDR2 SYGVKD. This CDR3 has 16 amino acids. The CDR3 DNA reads TGTGCCAGCAGTTGGAGTCAGGGGGCAGGGGCCAACGTCCTGGCTTTC. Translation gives CASSWSQGAGANVLAF.

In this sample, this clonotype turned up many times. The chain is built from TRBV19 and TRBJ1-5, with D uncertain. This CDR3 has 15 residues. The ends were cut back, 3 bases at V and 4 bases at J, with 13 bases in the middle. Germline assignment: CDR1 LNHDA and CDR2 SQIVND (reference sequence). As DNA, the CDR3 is TGTGCCAGTAGTATGTCGCTGGGAGGGAATCAGCCCCAGCATTTT. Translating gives CASSMSLGGNQPQHF.

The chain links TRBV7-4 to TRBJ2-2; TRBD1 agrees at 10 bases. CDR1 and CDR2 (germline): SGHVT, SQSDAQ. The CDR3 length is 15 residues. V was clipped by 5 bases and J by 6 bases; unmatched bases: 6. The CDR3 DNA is TGTGCCAGCAGCCCCCGGGACAGGGGTCCCGGGGAGCTGTTTTTT. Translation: CASSPRDRGPGELFF.

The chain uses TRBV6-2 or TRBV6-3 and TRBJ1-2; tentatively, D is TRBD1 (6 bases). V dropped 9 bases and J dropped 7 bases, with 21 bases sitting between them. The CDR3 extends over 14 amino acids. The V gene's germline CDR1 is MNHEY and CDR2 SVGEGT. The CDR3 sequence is CASNPPGQARGYTF. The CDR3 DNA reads TGTGCCAGTAACCCCCCGGGACAAGCTCGTGGCTACACCTTC.

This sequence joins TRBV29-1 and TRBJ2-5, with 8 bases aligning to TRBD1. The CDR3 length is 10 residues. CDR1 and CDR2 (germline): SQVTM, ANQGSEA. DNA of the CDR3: TGCAGGGACAGGGATGAGACCCAGTACTTC. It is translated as CRDRDETQYF.